This T cell receptor beta chain originates from a study of T cell responses to AZD1222 COVID-19 vaccine. General observations from the study: In the spike-specific TCR repertoire, nearly half reportedly target unmutated variant regions. White British ancestry dominated among donors, who included more females, and clonal diversity was possibly underestimated. An increase in Spike-specific TCR breadth and depth was observed after two AZD1222 doses.

Sequencing was performed with immunoSEQ multiplex PCR; in TCRdb, only in-frame clones are kept and a portion is missing. This sample has 160,000 or so clones, with more than 90% found just once. Concerning this clone itself: As yet, its antigen is unknown.

This CDR3 comprises 15 residues. The V gene's germline CDR1 is SGHRS and CDR2 YFSETQ. V lost 0 bases and J 0 bases, leaving 10 bases between the germline ends. The rearrangement joins TRBV5-1 to TRBJ2-7, with D hard to call. The sequence was obtained from an adult in good health. Specimen: peripheral blood, collected on day 0 of AZD1222 vaccination. The CDR3 DNA is TGCGCCAGCAGCTTGGCGGGCGAACTCTCCTACGAGCAGTACTTC. It translates to CASSLAGELSYEQYF.